The 16 T cell receptor beta chains below come from one sample, sequenced in a study of blood T cell repertoires in COVID-19. Here immunoSEQ multiplex PCR was the method, and the copy in TCRdb shows in-frame clones only, minus some. The sample includes 210,000 or so clones, about four fifths seen only once; the top ten take less than 2%. Sequencing input: PBMCs or T cells enriched from blood (not recorded which). These receptors originate from a man aged 55-75 years who had recovered from COVID-19.

This clone was picked up one time. The V gene is TRBV6-5, the J gene TRBJ1-2; D uncertain. The ends were cut back, 8 bases at V and 3 bases at J, with 4 bases in the middle. Germline CDR1 reads MNHEY; CDR2 reads SVGAGI. The CDR3 extends over 10 amino acids. DNA for the CDR3: TGTGCCAGCCAGGACTATGGCTACACCTTC. Protein: CASQDYGYTF.

J is TRBJ2-3 and V is TRBV7-2; D remains ambiguous. V was pared by 0 bases and J by 0 bases, with 10 bases between. Per germline, CDR1 SGHTA and CDR2 FQGNSA. This CDR3 is built from 16 residues. As DNA, the CDR3 is TGTGCCAGCAGCTTAGCAGCCGACATAAGCACAGATACGCAGTATTTT. Protein: CASSLAADISTDTQYF.

This clone occurred once. The V gene is TRBV3-1 (or the pseudogene TRBV3-2), the J gene TRBJ2-5, with a tentative D call TRBD2 (6 bases). Germline CDR1 LGHDT, CDR2 YNNKEL (reference sequence). The CDR3 sequence is 15 residues long. Trimming removed 0 bases from V and 1 base from J, with 9 bases in between. CDR3 sequence: CASSQDVGGQETQYF. CDR3 bases: TGTGCCAGCAGCCAAGACGTGGGGGGCCAAGAGACCCAGTACTTC.

V usage is TRBV7-3 and J usage is TRBJ1-1, with D hard to call. Germline-derived CDR1 and CDR2 are SGHTA and FQGTGA. The CDR3 sequence is 13 residues long. V was clipped by 0 bases and J by 4 bases, with 6 bases between them. CDR3 sequence reads: CASSLTSVTEAFF. The CDR3 DNA reads as TGTGCCAGCAGCTTAACATCCGTCACTGAAGCTTTCTTT.

CDR3 protein: CASSQGADTEAFF. The CDR3, as DNA: TGCGCCAGCAGTCAAGGTGCGGACACTGAAGCTTTCTTT. V and J are TRBV23-1 and TRBJ1-1; D remains ambiguous. TRBV23-1 is flagged as an ORF with uncertain function. The V and J ends lost 2 bases and 3 bases respectively, with 7 bases between them. The CDR3 consists of 13 residues.

The V and J genes are TRBV7-8 and TRBJ2-5; D is undetermined. The CDR3 runs 16 residues. From germline, CDR1 is SGHVS and CDR2 FQNEAQ. V was clipped by 0 bases and J by 2 bases, with 13 bases between them. CDR3 in DNA: TGTGCCAGCAGCTTAGCGCTAGACTCACGACAAGAGACCCAGTACTTC. It translates to CASSLALDSRQETQYF.

This clone was seen a single time. The J gene is TRBJ2-1, the V gene TRBV21-1; TRBD2 was called by the table and not checked on the DNA. TRBV21-1 is reported as a pseudogene. The CDR3 extends over 20 amino acids. The CDR3 region is CASSKGSGTSGRSSYNEQFF. For the CDR3, the DNA is TGTGCCAGCAGCAAGGGTAGTGGGACTAGCGGGAGGAGCTCCTACAATGAGCAGTTCTTC.

The chain recombines TRBV11-3 with TRBJ2-3; D gene ambiguous. This CDR3 is 14 amino acids long. With 2 bases removed from V and 0 bases from J, the gap between germline ends came to 6 bases. Germline lookup yields CDR1 SGHNT and CDR2 YENEEA. The CDR3, as DNA: TGTGCCAGCAGCTTATTCTCTAGCACAGATACGCAGTATTTT. Translation gives CASSLFSSTDTQYF.

The V call is TRBV9, the J call TRBJ1-1, with TRBD1 identical over 8 bases. Germline V CDR1 and CDR2: SGDLS, YYNGEE. The CDR3 totals 16 residues. V lost 0 bases, J lost 5 bases, and 9 bases stayed unmatched. CDR3 amino acids: CASSVGWGQVRTEAFF. The CDR3 DNA sequence: TGTGCCAGCAGCGTAGGGTGGGGACAGGTTAGGACTGAAGCTTTCTTT.

This chain uses TRBV4-3 with TRBJ1-1; perhaps TRBD1 as D (5 bases). CDR3 length equals 17 residues. The germline V gene encodes CDR1 LGHNA and CDR2 YSLEER. Trimming shortened V by 4 bases and J by 1 base, and 19 bases separated the two germline ends. CDR3 in DNA: TGCGCCAGCAGCCGTCAGGGCCCCCGCAATTCGAACACTGAAGCTTTCTTT. It is translated as CASSRQGPRNSNTEAFF.

V usage is TRBV5-1 and J usage is TRBJ1-1; 7 nucleotides align to TRBD1. The V and J ends lost 1 base and 3 bases, in that order; junction bases with no gene match: 6. The CDR3 is 15 residues long. Germline CDR1 and CDR2: SGHRS and YFSETQ. DNA of the CDR3: TGCGCCAGCAGCTTGACAGGGGTGGGCGACACTGAAGCTTTCTTT. This codes for CASSLTGVGDTEAFF.

This clone was detected only a few times. The rearrangement joins TRBV27 to TRBJ2-1; TRBD2 matches 16 bases. Trimming cost V 2 bases and J 3 bases; bases outside gene matches: 10. Per the germline V gene, CDR1 is MNHEY and CDR2 is SMNVEV (reference sequence). This CDR3 region has 20 residues. The CDR3 region is CASSLTAGLAGGRDYNEQFF. DNA of the CDR3: TGTGCCAGCAGTTTAACCGCGGGACTAGCGGGGGGGAGGGACTACAATGAGCAGTTCTTC.

This chain uses TRBV4-2 with TRBJ2-3; 12 nucleotides agree with TRBD2. With 0 bases clipped from V and 2 bases from J, the junction kept 9 bases outside the gene matches. CDR3 length: 19 amino acids. Germline values: CDR1 LGHNA, CDR2 YNFKEQ. CDR3 protein: CASSQDYTTSGGITDTQYF. Here the CDR3 DNA reads TGTGCCAGCAGCCAAGACTATACGACTAGCGGGGGAATCACAGATACGCAGTATTTT.

The rearrangement links TRBV5-4 to TRBJ1-2; 10 positions agree with TRBD1. The junction had 4 bases not matched to a gene; V was cut back by 4 bases and J by 7 bases. The CDR3 has 13 residues. Per the germline V gene, CDR1 is SGHNT and CDR2 is YYREEE (reference sequence). The CDR3, as DNA: TGTGCCAGCAGCCAGGGACAGGGGTTTGGCTACACCTTC. It yields the protein CASSQGQGFGYTF.

The chain employs TRBV11-2 and TRBJ1-6, with D hard to call. V was pared by 0 bases and J by 3 bases, with 9 bases between. CDR3 length: 16 amino acids. From germline, CDR1 is SGHAT and CDR2 FQNNGV. The DNA of the CDR3 is TGTGCCAGCAGCTTAGATACGCAGGTCTATAATTCACCCCTCCACTTT. It translates to CASSLDTQVYNSPLHF.

The chain carries TRBV24-1 and TRBJ1-2; D is perhaps TRBD1 (5 bases). The CDR3 runs to 15 residues. Germline CDR1 KGHDR, CDR2 SFDVKD. V was cut by 7 bases and J by 4 bases, with 18 bases left in between. CDR3 amino acids: CATSSDSQPPYGYTF. DNA of the CDR3: TGTGCCACCAGCTCAGACAGCCAGCCTCCCTATGGCTACACCTTC.